Listed below are T cell receptor beta chains from one sample, sequenced in a study of shared clonotypes between healthy human individuals. Only in-frame clones appear in the TCRdb table, and some are missing; sequencing was by immunoSEQ multiplex PCR. This table holds millions of clones, about 95% found once. The specimen was naive CD8+ T cells sorted from blood. These receptors were taken from a man younger than 30 in good health. The CDR3 runs from the conserved cysteine through the conserved F or W. Fields, in order: D gene, J gene, clone size, V gene, CDR3 DNA, CDR3 protein. A D gene is named only where the DNA matches it firmly. Part of the rows lack a size; the others show once, few, many or a class for expanded clones.

>TRBD1|TRBJ2-5|-|TRBV7-9
TGTGCCAGCAGCTCCTTATTGGGACCACAGGGGAAGGAGACCCAGTACTTC
CASSSLLGPQGKETQYF
>TRBD1|TRBJ1-2|-|TRBV11-2
TGTGCCAGCAGCTTAGGGGCAGGGGGCCTCTATGGCTACACCTTC
CASSLGAGGLYGYTF
>-|TRBJ2-7|-|TRBV5-1
TGCGCCAGCAGCTTGGCAGGTAGTAACGAGCAGTACTTC
CASSLAGSNEQYF
>-|TRBJ2-7|-|TRBV4-3
TGCGCCAGCAGCCAAGAGGTCGGGAACGAGCAGTACTTC
CASSQEVGNEQYF
>-|TRBJ1-1|-|TRBV28
TGTGCCAGCAGTTTAATAGGGACTGAAGCTTTCTTT
CASSLIGTEAFF
>-|TRBJ2-2|few|TRBV19
TGTGCCAGTAGTATTTCCGACACCACCGGGGAGCTGTTTTTT
CASSISDTTGELFF
>-|TRBJ1-1|-|TRBV7-9
TGTGCCAGCAGCTTAGCCTGGCAGCCAGAAGCTTTCTTT
CASSLAWQPEAFF
>TRBD1|TRBJ1-1|once|TRBV27
TGTGCCAGCAGTCCCCGACAGGGGGGGACTGAAGCTTTCTTT
CASSPRQGGTEAFF
>TRBD2|TRBJ2-2|-|TRBV10-1
TGCGCCAGCAGTGATATAGTAGCGGGAGAGGTCGGGGAGCTGTTTTTT
CASSDIVAGEVGELFF
>TRBD2|TRBJ2-7|-|TRBV18
TGTGCCAGCTCACCACCAACTAGCGGGAGTCAATACGAGCAGTACTTC
CASSPPTSGSQYEQYF
>-|TRBJ2-7|once|TRBV9
TGTGCCAGCAGCGCCGGCCCTTCTGGCTACGAGCAGTACTTC
CASSAGPSGYEQYF
>-|TRBJ2-1|-|TRBV2
TGTGCCAGCAGTGACCGGGGTGACCATGAGCAGTTCTTC
CASSDRGDHEQFF
>-|TRBJ2-7|-|TRBV27
TGTGCCAGCACCCCCGGGTGGGGGCCTGGAGCCTACGAGCAGTACTTC
CASTPGWGPGAYEQYF
>-|TRBJ2-2|-|TRBV7-9
TGTGCCAGCAGTTCCCACCCATCCACCGGGGAGCTGTTTTTT
CASSSHPSTGELFF
>-|TRBJ2-6|-|TRBV13
TGTGCCAGCAGTCCCAGGGAGTCTGGGGCCAACGTCCTGACTTTC
CASSPRESGANVLTF
>-|TRBJ1-6|-|TRBV7-9
TGTGCCAGCAGCTTAGCGGAGGGGTGGGATACCCTCCACTTT
CASSLAEGWDTLHF
>-|TRBJ1-1|-|TRBV13
TGTGCCAGCAGCTTCGGGACGAATGAAGCTTTCTTT
CASSFGTNEAFF
>-|TRBJ1-1|-|TRBV25-1
TGTGCCAGCAGTGTAGGGGCCCCCCGTGAAGCTTTCTTT
CASSVGAPREAFF
>-|TRBJ2-5|-|TRBV7-9
TGTGCCACCGGCGCGGCGGGGGAGACCCAGTACTTC
CATGAAGETQYF
>TRBD2|TRBJ2-1|-|TRBV13
TGTGCCAGCAGCTTAGAAGGGACTAGCGCCTACAATGAGCAGTTCTTC
CASSLEGTSAYNEQFF
>TRBD1|TRBJ2-2|-|TRBV5-4
TGTGCCAGCAGTCGGGACAGGGGTCGGGACACCGGGGAGCTGTTTTTT
CASSRDRGRDTGELFF
>-|TRBJ2-2|few|TRBV7-9
TGTGCCAGCAGCTTAGCGGGGGCCGGGGAGCTGTTTTTT
CASSLAGAGELFF
>-|TRBJ2-3|-|TRBV18
TGTGCCAGCTCACCTGGCACAGATACGCAGTATTTT
CASSPGTDTQYF
>-|TRBJ2-1|-|TRBV7-9
TGTGCCAGCAGCTTGGACGAGATGTACAATGAGCAGTTCTTC
CASSLDEMYNEQFF
>-|TRBJ1-2|-|TRBV28
TGTGCCAGCAGTTCCGCAGGGCGGACTAACTATGGCTACACCTTC
CASSSAGRTNYGYTF
>-|TRBJ1-3|-|TRBV6-1
TGTGCCAGCAGTGAAGGGACGGTCTCTGGAAACACCATATATTTT
CASSEGTVSGNTIYF
>TRBD2|TRBJ2-5|-|TRBV9
TGTGCCAGCAGCGTACAAGCGGGGAACCAAGAGACCCAGTACTTC
CASSVQAGNQETQYF
>TRBD1|TRBJ1-1|-|TRBV10-1
TGCGCCAGCAGTGACCGGACAGGCTTCATGAACACTGAAGCTTTCTTT
CASSDRTGFMNTEAFF
>TRBD2|TRBJ2-7|-|TRBV6-5
TGTGCCAGCACCCAGGGACTAGCGGGAGACCACGAGCAGTACTTC
CASTQGLAGDHEQYF
>-|TRBJ2-3|-|TRBV15
TGTGCCACCAGCAGTTGGGACTTAGGGCTAGAATCGGATACGCAGTATTTT
CATSSWDLGLESDTQYF
>-|TRBJ2-7|-|TRBV10-2
TGCGCCAGCAGATGGGAGGGGGGACCGACCTACGAGCAGTACTTC
CASRWEGGPTYEQYF
>-|TRBJ2-7|-|TRBV5-6
TGTGCCAGCAGCTGGGGGGGCTCAGACGAGCAGTACTTC
CASSWGGSDEQYF
>-|TRBJ2-5|-|TRBV29-1
TGCAGCGTTGCTCGGTCCCAAGAGACCCAGTACTTC
CSVARSQETQYF
>-|TRBJ2-2|-|TRBV9
TGTGCCAGCAGCGTAGACTTTCCCGGGGAGCTGTTTTTT
CASSVDFPGELFF
>-|TRBJ1-1|-|TRBV11-2
TGTGCCAGCAGCGCGGCCCCAGGGGACACTGAAGCTTTCTTT
CASSAAPGDTEAFF
>-|TRBJ2-5|-|TRBV7-9
TGTGCCAGCAGCTCCACTATTGGAGGGGAGGAGACCCAGTACTTC
CASSSTIGGEETQYF
>TRBD1|TRBJ2-5|-|TRBV4-3
TGCGCCAGCAGCCAAGATTGGAGGACAGGCCCCCAAGAGACCCAGTACTTC
CASSQDWRTGPQETQYF
>TRBD2|TRBJ2-5|-|TRBV15
TGTGCCACCAGCAGTAGCGGGGTCAAAGAGACCCAGTACTTC
CATSSSGVKETQYF
>-|TRBJ2-3|-|TRBV29-1
TGCAGCGTTGATTTAGGAATTACTAGCACAGATACGCAGTATTTT
CSVDLGITSTDTQYF
>TRBD1|TRBJ2-7|-|TRBV28
TGTGCCAGCAGTCCCTGGGACAGGGATTACGAGCAGTACTTC
CASSPWDRDYEQYF
>-|TRBJ2-3|-|TRBV10-3
TGTGCCATCACCGAGCAAGTAGGGAACACAGATACGCAGTATTTT
CAITEQVGNTDTQYF
>-|TRBJ2-7|-|TRBV6-5
TGTGCCAGCAGTTATGGGGAGGAGCAGTACTTC
CASSYGEEQYF
>-|TRBJ2-7|-|TRBV10-3
TGTGCCATCAGTGAGAGCAGGGGCGGCGAGCAGTACTTC
CAISESRGGEQYF
>-|TRBJ2-7|-|TRBV2
TGTGCCAGCAGTGAAGCGCAGGCGACTCCTCTGGACGAGCAGTACTTC
CASSEAQATPLDEQYF
>-|TRBJ2-5|-|TRBV27
TGTGCCAGCAGTTTACTGGGTAAGCAAGAGACCCAGTACTTC
CASSLLGKQETQYF
>-|TRBJ1-1|-|TRBV5-6
TGTGCCAGCAGCTTTATGGGGAGTGAAAACACTGAAGCTTTCTTT
CASSFMGSENTEAFF
>TRBD1|TRBJ2-2|-|TRBV5-1
TGCGCCAGCAGCTGGACAGGGGAGGTGGAGCTGTTTTTT
CASSWTGEVELFF